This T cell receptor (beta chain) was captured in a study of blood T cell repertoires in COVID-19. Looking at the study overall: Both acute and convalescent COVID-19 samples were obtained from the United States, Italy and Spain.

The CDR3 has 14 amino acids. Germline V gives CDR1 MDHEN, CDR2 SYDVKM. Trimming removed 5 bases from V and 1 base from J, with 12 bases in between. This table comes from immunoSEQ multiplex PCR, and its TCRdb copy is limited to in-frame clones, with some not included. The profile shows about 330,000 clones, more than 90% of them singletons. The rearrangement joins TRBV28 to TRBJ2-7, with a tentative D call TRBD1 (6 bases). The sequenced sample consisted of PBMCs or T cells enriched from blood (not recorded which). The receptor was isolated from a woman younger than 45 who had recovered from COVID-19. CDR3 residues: CASSRRDKSYEQYF. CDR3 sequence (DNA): TGTGCCAGCAGTCGCCGGGACAAGTCCTACGAGCAGTACTTC. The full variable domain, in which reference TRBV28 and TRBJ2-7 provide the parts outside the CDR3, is DVKVTQSSRYLVKRTGEKVFLECVQDMDHENMFWYRQDPGLGLRLIYFSYDVKMKEKGDIPEGYSVSREKKERFSLILESASTNQTSMYLCASSRRDKSYEQYFGPGTRLTVT.